This T cell receptor (beta chain) was sequenced for a study of cytomegalovirus exposure and HLA in healthy donors. The CDR3 is 15 amino acids. CDR1 and CDR2 from the germline V gene are SGDLS and YYNGEE. The V end lost 4 bases, the J end lost 3 bases, and 14 bases lay between the germline ends. Use of 60 Vbeta and 13 Jbeta primers characterized the PCR. TCRdb's table, derived via immunoSEQ multiplex PCR, lists solely in-frame clones and lacks some. The table lists 150,000 to 200,000 clones, approximately 80% of them singletons. General study findings and limits: In a later analysis, common viral pathogens appeared linked to several of the most significant clusters. Highest at DRB1 and lowest at HLA-C, TCR association rates differed among HLA loci in a later analysis.

On this clone itself: No antigen is known for it.

Nominal health characterized the donors when sampled, though unrecorded immune exposures were likely. The sequenced sample was PBMCs. This TCR derives from a male donor in good health and CMV-seropositive. The rearrangement links TRBV9 to TRBJ2-1, with D possibly TRBD2 on 6 matching bases. The CDR3 nucleotides read TGTGCCAGCAGCCCTGTGGGAGGCGACTACAATGAGCAGTTCTTC. This encodes CASSPVGGDYNEQFF. The full variable domain, its missing parts supplied by reference TRBV9 and TRBJ2-1, is DSGVTQTPKHLITATGQRVTLRCSPRSGDLSVYWYQQSLDQGLQFLIQYYNGEERAKGNILERFSAQQFPDLHSELNLSSLELGDSALYFCASSPVGGDYNEQFFGPGTRLTVL.